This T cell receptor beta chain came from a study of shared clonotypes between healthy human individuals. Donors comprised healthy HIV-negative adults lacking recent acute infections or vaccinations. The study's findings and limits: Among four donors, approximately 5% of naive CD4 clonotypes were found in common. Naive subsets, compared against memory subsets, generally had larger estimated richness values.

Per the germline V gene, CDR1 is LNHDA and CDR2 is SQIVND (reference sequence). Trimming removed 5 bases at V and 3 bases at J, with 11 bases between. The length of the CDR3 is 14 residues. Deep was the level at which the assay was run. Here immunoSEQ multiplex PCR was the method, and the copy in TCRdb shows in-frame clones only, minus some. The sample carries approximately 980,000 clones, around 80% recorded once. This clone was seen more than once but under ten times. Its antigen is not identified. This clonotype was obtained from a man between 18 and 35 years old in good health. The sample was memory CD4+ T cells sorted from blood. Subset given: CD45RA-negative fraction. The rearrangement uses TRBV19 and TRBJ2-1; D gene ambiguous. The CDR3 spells CASSLSSVYNEQFF. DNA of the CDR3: TGTGCCAGTAGTCTCTCATCGGTCTACAATGAGCAGTTCTTC.